This T cell receptor beta chain was observed in a study of T cell repertoires in cytomegalovirus infection. About the research overall: Indicated by public TCR beta signatures were CMV infection and matching HLA type. General observations from the study: Cumulative frequency (of public TCR beta family members) identified carriers of CMV plus the relevant HLA. It was HLA-C-restricted CMV-specific TCR beta clonotypes that dominated the response ex vivo.

This clonotype appeared a few times. Its specificity is not known. TCRdb reprocessed the reads via MiXCR and lists one record per CDR3 protein. The sample lists 450,000 to 550,000 distinct CDR3 sequences, 15% to 20% occurring once. This CDR3 is 15 amino acids long. Germline V lookup: CDR1 LNHDA, CDR2 SQIVND (reference sequence). Trimming removed 3 bases at V and 9 bases at J, with 18 bases between. V gene TRBV19 combines with J gene TRBJ2-1; a weak D match, TRBD2 (6 bases). This clonotype was obtained from a human donor in good health (CMV status not recorded). Some clones in this sample may be carry-over from other donors' samples. The sample comprised CD8+ T cells from PBMCs. CDR3 sequence (DNA): TGTGCCAGTAGTATGCGGCGGGAAGTCCCGACTGAGCAGTTCTTC. Amino acids: CASSMRREVPTEQFF.